This T cell receptor beta chain came from a study of blood T cell repertoires in COVID-19. The overall study: Spain, Italy and the United States supplied samples that represented acute and convalescent COVID-19. The cDNA or gDNA used as material had been derived from T cells, B-cell-depleted T cells, or PBMCs.

The CDR3 is 16 residues long. V was shortened by 3 bases and J by 3 bases, with 12 bases between the two germline ends. Germline values: CDR1 MDHEN, CDR2 SYDVKM. Original methodology: The assay estimated nucleated cells by amplifying reference gene primers. The protocol was immunoSEQ multiplex PCR, while the TCRdb copy is restricted to in-frame clones and leaves out a portion. The DNA gave D and trimming, while V, J and clone size come from that table. The table lists 110,000 or so clones, over 75% of them singletons. The gene calls are TRBV28 and TRBJ2-6, with D possibly TRBD1 on 7 matching bases. The sequence derives from a woman in her seventies who had recovered from COVID-19. Sequenced material: peripheral blood. The CDR3 loop reads CASSFAGGSGANVLTF. CDR3 nucleotide sequence: TGTGCCAGCAGTTTCGCAGGGGGGAGTGGGGCCAACGTCCTGACTTTC.